This T cell receptor beta chain stems from a study of cytotoxic CD8 clonotypes in ibrutinib-treated CLL. This CDR3 region has 15 residues. Germline V lookup: CDR1 SNHLY, CDR2 FYNNEI. The ends were cut back, 6 bases at V and 3 bases at J, with 15 bases in the middle. TCRdb's table, derived via immunoSEQ multiplex PCR, lists solely in-frame clones and lacks some. The sample has about 130,000 clones, around three quarters seen once; the top ten hold more than 10%. The receptor's source is a human donor with chronic lymphocytic leukemia. The chain recombines TRBV2 with TRBJ2-1, with D tentatively TRBD1 (6 bases). The source material was PBMCs, sampled after 12 months of ibrutinib treatment. The CDR3 sequence: CASRSQGFGYNEQFF. The CDR3 DNA sequence: TGTGCCAGCAGGTCCCAGGGGTTTGGCTACAATGAGCAGTTCTTC. Filled out from reference TRBV2 and TRBJ2-1, the complete variable domain reads EPEVTQTPSHQVTQMGQEVILRCVPISNHLYFYWYRQILGQKVEFLVSFYNNEISEKSEIFDDQFSVERPDGSNFTLKIRSTKLEDSAMYFCASRSQGFGYNEQFFGPGTRLTVL.